Listed below are T cell receptor beta chains from one sample, sequenced in a study of identifying expanded T cells in peripheral blood. Profiling relied on immunoSEQ multiplex PCR, and the TCRdb table lists in-frame clones only, not all of them. This sample has 120,000 or so clones, with roughly 82% found just once. Source material: blood. The receptors here all came from a person aged 18 to 75 in good health. The CDR3 runs from the conserved cysteine through the conserved F or W. D genes are given only for firm matches. The listing skips clone size in some rows; elsewhere it reads once, few, many or a size class.

D	size	V	J	CDR3	DNA
.	.	TRBV4-1	TRBJ1-6	CASSQDLGSSYNSPLHF	TGCGCCAGCAGCCAAGATCTTGGGAGCTCCTATAATTCACCCCTCCACTTT
.	.	TRBV15	TRBJ2-3	CATSRGVLAGDTQYF	TGTGCCACCAGCAGAGGTGTCCTAGCTGGAGATACGCAGTATTTT
TRBD1	.	TRBV4-3	TRBJ2-2	CASSQAARGLATGELFF	TGCGCCAGCAGCCAAGCTGCCAGGGGGCTCGCCACCGGGGAGCTGTTTTTT
TRBD1	.	TRBV4-3	TRBJ1-3	CASSQDYGRTGSGNTIYF	TGCGCCAGCAGCCAAGACTACGGGCGGACAGGGTCTGGAAACACCATATATTTT
TRBD1	.	TRBV7-9	TRBJ2-7	CASSPDRGYEQYF	TGTGCCAGCAGCCCCGACAGGGGCTACGAGCAGTACTTC
.	.	TRBV19	TRBJ1-3	CATKDPPNTIYF	TGTGCCACCAAGGACCCCCCGAACACCATATATTTT
.	.	TRBV6-6	TRBJ2-7	CASRGGQSPSYEQYF	TGTGCCAGCAGGGGGGGACAGTCCCCCTCCTACGAGCAGTACTTC
.	.	TRBV13	TRBJ1-2	CASSLGEGKIDGYTF	TGTGCCAGCAGCTTAGGGGAGGGGAAGATAGATGGCTACACCTTC
.	.	TRBV7-9	TRBJ2-5	CASSLALGSQETQYF	TGTGCCAGCAGCTTAGCGCTCGGCAGCCAAGAGACCCAGTACTTC
.	.	TRBV2	TRBJ1-2	CAIEGTASGYTF	TGTGCCATCGAAGGGACCGCCAGTGGCTACACCTTC
.	.	TRBV7-2	TRBJ2-1	CASSFGGKEQFF	TGTGCCAGCAGTTTTGGGGGCAAGGAGCAGTTCTTC
.	.	TRBV6-5	TRBJ1-2	CASSWGSPDYGYTF	TGTGCCAGCAGTTGGGGGTCTCCTGACTATGGCTACACCTTC
.	once	TRBV6-5	TRBJ2-7	CASSFRRGPYEQYF	TGTGCCAGCAGTTTTAGGAGGGGGCCCTACGAGCAGTACTTC
.	.	TRBV4-1	TRBJ2-1	CASSQVDILAYNEQFF	TGCGCCAGCAGCCAAGTGGATATCTTGGCCTACAATGAGCAGTTCTTC
.	.	TRBV30	TRBJ1-1	CAWGLEARVTEAFF	TGTGCCTGGGGGCTAGAGGCCCGGGTTACTGAAGCTTTCTTT
.	.	TRBV19	TRBJ1-1	CASSIGFPAEAFF	TGTGCCAGTAGTATCGGGTTTCCTGCTGAAGCTTTCTTT
.	.	TRBV6-1	TRBJ2-2	CASSEARGNTGELFF	TGTGCCAGCAGTGAAGCGCGGGGGAACACCGGGGAGCTGTTTTTT
TRBD1	once	TRBV7-9	TRBJ1-5	CASSWGQGANNQPQHF	TGTGCCAGCAGTTGGGGACAGGGGGCAAACAATCAGCCCCAGCATTTT
.	.	TRBV7-2	TRBJ1-1	CASRGDMNTEAFF	TGTGCCAGCAGGGGGGACATGAACACTGAAGCTTTCTTT
TRBD1	.	TRBV6-5	TRBJ2-2	CASRDRGRNTGELFF	TGTGCCAGCAGGGACAGGGGGCGGAACACCGGGGAGCTGTTTTTT
.	.	TRBV7-2	TRBJ2-4	CASSLTPTPSIQYF	TGTGCCAGCAGCTTAACCCCGACCCCGAGCATTCAGTACTTC
TRBD1	.	TRBV19	TRBJ1-1	CASTKTGGFTEAFF	TGTGCCAGTACTAAGACAGGGGGTTTTACTGAAGCTTTCTTT
.	.	TRBV15	TRBJ1-6	CATSRALYNSPLHF	TGTGCCACCAGCCGGGCACTCTATAATTCACCCCTCCACTTT
TRBD1	.	TRBV9	TRBJ2-2	CASSPRTGDDTGELFF	TGTGCCAGCAGCCCACGGACAGGGGATGACACCGGGGAGCTGTTTTTT
TRBD1	.	TRBV4-3	TRBJ2-1	CASSHETGDYNEQFF	TGCGCCAGCAGCCACGAGACAGGGGACTACAATGAGCAGTTCTTC
TRBD1	.	TRBV7-9	TRBJ1-1	CASSPVGQGRAEAFF	TGTGCCAGCAGCCCAGTAGGACAGGGGCGGGCTGAAGCTTTCTTT
.	.	TRBV6-5	TRBJ2-7	CASGGDATSYEQYF	TGTGCCAGCGGTGGGGACGCCACCTCCTACGAGCAGTACTTC
TRBD1	.	TRBV10-2	TRBJ2-7	CASSEWPGQHYEQYF	TGCGCCAGCAGTGAGTGGCCGGGACAGCACTACGAGCAGTACTTC